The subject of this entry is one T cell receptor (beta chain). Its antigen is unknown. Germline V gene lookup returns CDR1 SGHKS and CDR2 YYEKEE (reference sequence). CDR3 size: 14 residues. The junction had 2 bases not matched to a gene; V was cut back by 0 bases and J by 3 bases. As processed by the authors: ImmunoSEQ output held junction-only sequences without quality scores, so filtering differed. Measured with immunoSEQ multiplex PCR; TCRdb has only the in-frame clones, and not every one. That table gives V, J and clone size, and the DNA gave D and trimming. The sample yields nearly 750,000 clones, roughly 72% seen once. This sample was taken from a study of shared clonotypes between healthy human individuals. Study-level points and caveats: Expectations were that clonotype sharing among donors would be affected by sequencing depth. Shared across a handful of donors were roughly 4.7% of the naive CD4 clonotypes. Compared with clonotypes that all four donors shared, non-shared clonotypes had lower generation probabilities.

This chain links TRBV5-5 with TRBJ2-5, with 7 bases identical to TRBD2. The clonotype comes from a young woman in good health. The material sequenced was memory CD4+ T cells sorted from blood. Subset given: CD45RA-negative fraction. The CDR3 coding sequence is TGTGCCAGCAGCTTGGCAGGACTAGAAGAGACCCAGTACTTC. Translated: CASSLAGLEETQYF.